Sequencing of this T cell receptor (beta chain) was carried out in a study of shared clonotypes between healthy human individuals. Study at large: Used for every donor were three CD4 naive, three CD4 memory, two CD8 naive and one CD8 memory plate. Findings of the study overall: With a handful of donors compared, about 5% of naive CD4 clonotypes were shared.

The V gene end was trimmed by 7 bases and the J gene end by 3 bases; junction bases not matched to a gene: 4. The CDR3 spans 14 residues. Germline V gene lookup returns CDR1 ENHRY and CDR2 SYGVKD. A word on this clone: No antigen is known for it.

Using immunoSEQ multiplex PCR, the repertoire was profiled, and TCRdb retains in-frame clones only, with some absent. The table includes over a million clones, roughly 96% detected once. The chain joins TRBV10-3 to TRBJ1-4; 8 bases map to TRBD1. The specimen was naive CD4+ T cells sorted from blood. Subset denoted: CD45RA+ positively selected. This clonotype was sampled from a man under 40 in good health. CDR3 protein: CAIKATGANEKLFF. The CDR3 DNA reads as TGTGCCATCAAGGCGACAGGGGCTAATGAAAAACTGTTTTTT.